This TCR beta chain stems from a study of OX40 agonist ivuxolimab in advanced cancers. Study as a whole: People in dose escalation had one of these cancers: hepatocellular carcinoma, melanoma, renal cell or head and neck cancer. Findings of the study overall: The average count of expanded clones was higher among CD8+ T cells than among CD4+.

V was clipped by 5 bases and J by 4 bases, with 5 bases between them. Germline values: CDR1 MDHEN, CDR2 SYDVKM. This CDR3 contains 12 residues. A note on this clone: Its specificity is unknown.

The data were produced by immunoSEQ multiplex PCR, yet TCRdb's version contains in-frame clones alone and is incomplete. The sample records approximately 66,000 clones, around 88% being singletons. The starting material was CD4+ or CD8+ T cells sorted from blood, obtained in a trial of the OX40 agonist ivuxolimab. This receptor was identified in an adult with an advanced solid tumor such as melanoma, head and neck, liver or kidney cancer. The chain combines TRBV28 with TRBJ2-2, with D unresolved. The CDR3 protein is CASSSVTGELFF. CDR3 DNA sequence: TGTGCCAGCAGTAGCGTCACCGGGGAGCTGTTTTTT. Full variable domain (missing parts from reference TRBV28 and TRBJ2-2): DVKVTQSSRYLVKRTGEKVFLECVQDMDHENMFWYRQDPGLGLRLIYFSYDVKMKEKGDIPEGYSVSREKKERFSLILESASTNQTSMYLCASSSVTGELFFGEGSRLTVL.